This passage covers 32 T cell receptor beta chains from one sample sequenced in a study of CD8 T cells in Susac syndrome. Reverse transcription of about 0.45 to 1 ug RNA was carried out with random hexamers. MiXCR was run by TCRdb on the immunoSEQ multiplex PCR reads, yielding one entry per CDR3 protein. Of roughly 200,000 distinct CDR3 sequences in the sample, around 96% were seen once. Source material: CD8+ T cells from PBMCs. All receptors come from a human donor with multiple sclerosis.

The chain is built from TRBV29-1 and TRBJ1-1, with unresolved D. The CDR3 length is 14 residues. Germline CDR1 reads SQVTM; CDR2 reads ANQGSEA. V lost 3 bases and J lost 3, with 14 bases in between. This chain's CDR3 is CSVDGVPGDTEAFF. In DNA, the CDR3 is TGCAGCGTTGACGGGGTCCCCGGTGACACTGAAGCTTTCTTT.

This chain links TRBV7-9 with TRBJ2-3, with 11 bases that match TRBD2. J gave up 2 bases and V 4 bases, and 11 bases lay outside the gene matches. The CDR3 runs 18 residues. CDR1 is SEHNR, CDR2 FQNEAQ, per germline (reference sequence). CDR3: CASSYRPNSGRATDTQYF. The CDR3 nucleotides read TGTGCCAGCAGCTACAGACCCAATAGCGGGAGGGCCACAGATACGCAGTATTTT. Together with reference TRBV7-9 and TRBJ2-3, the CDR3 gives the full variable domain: DTGVSQNPRHKITKRGQNVTFRCDPISEHNRLYWYRQTLGQGPEFLTYFQNEAQLEKSRLLSDRFSAERPKGSFSTLEIQRTEQGDSAMYLCASSYRPNSGRATDTQYFGPGTRLTVL.

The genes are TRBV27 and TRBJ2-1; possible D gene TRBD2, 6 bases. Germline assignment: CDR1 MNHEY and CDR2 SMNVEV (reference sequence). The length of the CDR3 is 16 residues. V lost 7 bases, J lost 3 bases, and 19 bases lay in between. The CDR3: CASKETGDPIYNEQFF. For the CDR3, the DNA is TGTGCCAGCAAAGAAACGGGGGACCCGATCTACAATGAGCAGTTCTTC.

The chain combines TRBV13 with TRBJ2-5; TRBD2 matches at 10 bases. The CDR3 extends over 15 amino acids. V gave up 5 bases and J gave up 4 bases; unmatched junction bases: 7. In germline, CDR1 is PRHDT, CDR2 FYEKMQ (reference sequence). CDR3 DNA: TGTGCCAGCAGCCTAGCGGGGGAGCTGGGAGAGACCCAGTACTTC. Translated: CASSLAGELGETQYF.

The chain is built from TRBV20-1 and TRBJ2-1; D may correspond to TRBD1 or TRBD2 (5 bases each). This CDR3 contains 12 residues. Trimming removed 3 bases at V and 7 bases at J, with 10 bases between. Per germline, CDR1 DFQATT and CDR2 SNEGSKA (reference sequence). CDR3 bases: TGCAGTGCTAGGGGGACGATGAATGAGCAGTTCTTC. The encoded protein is CSARGTMNEQFF.

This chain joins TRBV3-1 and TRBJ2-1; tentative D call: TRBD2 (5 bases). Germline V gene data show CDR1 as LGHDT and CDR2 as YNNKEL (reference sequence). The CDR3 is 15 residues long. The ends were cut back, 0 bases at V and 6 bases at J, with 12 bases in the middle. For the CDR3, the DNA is TGTGCCAGCAGCCAAGAAGGGAGTGTCTTCAATGAGCAGTTCTTC. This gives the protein CASSQEGSVFNEQFF.

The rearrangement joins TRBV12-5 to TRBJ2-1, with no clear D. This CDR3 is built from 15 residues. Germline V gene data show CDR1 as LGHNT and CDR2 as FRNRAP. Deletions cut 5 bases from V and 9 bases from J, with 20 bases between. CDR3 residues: CASGPRVLRVGEQFF. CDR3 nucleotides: TGTGCTAGTGGTCCCCGGGTCCTTCGAGTCGGTGAGCAGTTCTTC. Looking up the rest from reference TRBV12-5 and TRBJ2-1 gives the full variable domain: DARVTQTPRHKVTEMGQEVTMRCQPILGHNTVFWYRQTMMQGLELLAYFRNRAPLDDSGMPKDRFSAEMPDATLATLKIQPSEPRDSAVYFCASGPRVLRVGEQFFGPGTRLTVL.

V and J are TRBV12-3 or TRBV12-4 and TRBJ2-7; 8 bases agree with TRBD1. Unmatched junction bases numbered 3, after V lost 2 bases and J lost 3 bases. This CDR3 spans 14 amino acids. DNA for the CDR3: TGTGCCAGCAGTTTAAGACAGGGGCGCTACGAGCAGTACTTC. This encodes CASSLRQGRYEQYF.

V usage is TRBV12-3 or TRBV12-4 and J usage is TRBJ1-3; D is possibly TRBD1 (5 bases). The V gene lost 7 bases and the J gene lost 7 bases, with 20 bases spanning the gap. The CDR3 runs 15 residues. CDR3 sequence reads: CASTPQGRHRNTIYF. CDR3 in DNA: TGTGCCAGCACACCCCAGGGACGGCATCGGAACACCATATATTTT.

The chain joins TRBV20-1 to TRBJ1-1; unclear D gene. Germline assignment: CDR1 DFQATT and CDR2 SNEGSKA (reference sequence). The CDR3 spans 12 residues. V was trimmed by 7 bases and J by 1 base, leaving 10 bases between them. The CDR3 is CSGILKNTEAFF. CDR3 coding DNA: TGCAGTGGAATACTAAAGAACACTGAAGCTTTCTTT.

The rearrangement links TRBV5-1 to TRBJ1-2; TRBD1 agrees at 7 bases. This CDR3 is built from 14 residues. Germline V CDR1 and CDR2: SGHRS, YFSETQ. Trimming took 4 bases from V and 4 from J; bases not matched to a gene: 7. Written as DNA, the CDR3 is TGCGCCAGCAGCCCTCGACAGGGAGGCTATGGCTACACCTTC. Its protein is CASSPRQGGYGYTF.

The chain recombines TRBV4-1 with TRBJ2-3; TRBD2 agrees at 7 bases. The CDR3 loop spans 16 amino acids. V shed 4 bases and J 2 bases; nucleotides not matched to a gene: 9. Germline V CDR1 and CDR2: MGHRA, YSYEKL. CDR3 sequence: CASSPGLGPSTDTQYF. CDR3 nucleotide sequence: TGCGCCAGCAGCCCCGGACTAGGCCCCTCCACAGATACGCAGTATTTT.

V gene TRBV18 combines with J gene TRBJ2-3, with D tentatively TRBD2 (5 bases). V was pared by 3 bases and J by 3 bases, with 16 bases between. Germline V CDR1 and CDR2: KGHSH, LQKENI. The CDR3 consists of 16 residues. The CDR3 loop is CASSPLGTGWTDTQYF. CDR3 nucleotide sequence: TGTGCCAGCTCACCCCTTGGTACGGGATGGACAGATACGCAGTATTTT.

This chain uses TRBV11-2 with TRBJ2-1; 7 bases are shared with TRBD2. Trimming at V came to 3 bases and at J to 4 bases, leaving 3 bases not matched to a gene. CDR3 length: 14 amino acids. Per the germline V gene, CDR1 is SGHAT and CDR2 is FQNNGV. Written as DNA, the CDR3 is TGTGCCAGCAGCTTGGATAGCGGGTACAATGAGCAGTTCTTC. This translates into CASSLDSGYNEQFF.

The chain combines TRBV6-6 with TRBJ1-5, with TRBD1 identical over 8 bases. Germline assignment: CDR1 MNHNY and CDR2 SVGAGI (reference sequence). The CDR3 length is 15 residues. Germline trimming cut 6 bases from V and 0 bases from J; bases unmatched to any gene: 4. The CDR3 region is CASRRQGYSNQPQHF. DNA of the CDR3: TGTGCCAGCAGGAGACAGGGGTATAGCAATCAGCCCCAGCATTTT.

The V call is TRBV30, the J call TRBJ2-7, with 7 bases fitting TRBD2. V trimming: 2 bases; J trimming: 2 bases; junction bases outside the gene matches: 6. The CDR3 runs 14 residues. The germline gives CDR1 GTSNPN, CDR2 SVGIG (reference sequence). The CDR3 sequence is CAWSRGVGTYEQYF. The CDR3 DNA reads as TGTGCCTGGAGTCGGGGGGTAGGCACCTACGAGCAGTACTTC.

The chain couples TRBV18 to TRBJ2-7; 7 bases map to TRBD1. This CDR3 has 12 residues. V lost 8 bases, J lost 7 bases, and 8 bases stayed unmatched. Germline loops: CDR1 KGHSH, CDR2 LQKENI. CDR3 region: CASGQDIREQYF. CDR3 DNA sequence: TGTGCCAGCGGACAGGATATACGGGAGCAGTACTTC.

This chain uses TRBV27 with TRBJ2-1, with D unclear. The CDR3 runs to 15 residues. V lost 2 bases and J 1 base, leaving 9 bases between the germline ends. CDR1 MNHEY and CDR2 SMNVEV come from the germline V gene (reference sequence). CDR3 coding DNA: TGTGCCAGCAGTTTAAGTGCTAATTCCTACAATGAGCAGTTCTTC. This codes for CASSLSANSYNEQFF.

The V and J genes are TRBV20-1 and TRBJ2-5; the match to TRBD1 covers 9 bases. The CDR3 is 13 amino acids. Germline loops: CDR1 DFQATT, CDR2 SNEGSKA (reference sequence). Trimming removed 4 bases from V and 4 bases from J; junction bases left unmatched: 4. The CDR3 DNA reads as TGCAGTGCTATACAGGGGGCTGGAGAGACCCAGTACTTC. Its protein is CSAIQGAGETQYF.

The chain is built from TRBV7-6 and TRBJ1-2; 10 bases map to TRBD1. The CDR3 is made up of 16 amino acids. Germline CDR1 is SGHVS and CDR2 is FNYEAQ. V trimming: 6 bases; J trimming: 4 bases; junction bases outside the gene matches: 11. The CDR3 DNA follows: TGTGCCAGCAGTCCATCCGGGACAGGGGCCCTCTATGGCTACACCTTC. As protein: CASSPSGTGALYGYTF.

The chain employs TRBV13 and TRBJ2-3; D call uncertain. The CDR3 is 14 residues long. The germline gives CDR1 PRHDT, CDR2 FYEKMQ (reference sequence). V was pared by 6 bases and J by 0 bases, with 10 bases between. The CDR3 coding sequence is TGTGCCAGCAGGCGCGCCCATAGCACAGATACGCAGTATTTT. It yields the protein CASRRAHSTDTQYF.

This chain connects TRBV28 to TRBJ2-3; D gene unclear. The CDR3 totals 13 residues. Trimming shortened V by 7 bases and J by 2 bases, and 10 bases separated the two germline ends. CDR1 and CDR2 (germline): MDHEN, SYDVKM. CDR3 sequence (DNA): TGTGCCAGCACCACGTTTCCCACAGATACGCAGTATTTT. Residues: CASTTFPTDTQYF.

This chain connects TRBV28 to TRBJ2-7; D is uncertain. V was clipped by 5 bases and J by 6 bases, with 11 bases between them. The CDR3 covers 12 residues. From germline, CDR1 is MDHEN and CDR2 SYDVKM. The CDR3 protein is CASSPLWGEQYF. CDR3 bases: TGTGCCAGCAGTCCCCTTTGGGGCGAGCAGTACTTC.

The CDR3 DNA is TGTGCCAGCAGCCCCCCCCTTCGGGGGAATGAAAAACTGTTTTTT. It is translated as CASSPPLRGNEKLFF. The V and J genes are TRBV13 and TRBJ1-4; D is perhaps TRBD1 (5 bases). The CDR3 spans 15 residues. The V gene lost 5 bases and the J gene lost 5 bases, with 15 bases spanning the gap. The germline CDR1 and CDR2 sequences are PRHDT and FYEKMQ (reference sequence).

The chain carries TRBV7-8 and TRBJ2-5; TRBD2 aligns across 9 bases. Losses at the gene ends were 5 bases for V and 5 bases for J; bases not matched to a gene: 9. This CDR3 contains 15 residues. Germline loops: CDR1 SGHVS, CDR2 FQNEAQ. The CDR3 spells CASSELAGFTETQYF. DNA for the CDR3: TGTGCCAGCAGCGAACTAGCGGGTTTTACTGAGACCCAGTACTTC.

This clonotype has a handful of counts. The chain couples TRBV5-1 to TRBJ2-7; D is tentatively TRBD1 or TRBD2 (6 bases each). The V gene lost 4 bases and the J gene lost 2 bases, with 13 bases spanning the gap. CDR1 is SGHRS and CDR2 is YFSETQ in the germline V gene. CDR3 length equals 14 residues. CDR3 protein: CASSTGTGTYEQYF. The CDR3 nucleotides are TGCGCCAGCAGCACAGGGACTGGTACCTACGAGCAGTACTTC.

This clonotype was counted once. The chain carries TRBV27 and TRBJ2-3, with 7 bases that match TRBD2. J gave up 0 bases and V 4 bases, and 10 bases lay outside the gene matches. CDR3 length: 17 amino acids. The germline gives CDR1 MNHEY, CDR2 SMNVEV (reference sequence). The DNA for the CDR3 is TGTGCCAGCAGTTCGTTAGGATCGGGGGGAAGCACAGATACGCAGTATTTT. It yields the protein CASSSLGSGGSTDTQYF.

The chain's CDR3 is CSAPKGTVYNEQFF. CDR3 in DNA: TGCAGTGCCCCTAAGGGGACTGTCTACAATGAGCAGTTCTTC. The chain has TRBV20-1 and TRBJ2-1, with D tentatively TRBD2 (6 bases). The CDR3 totals 14 residues. Germline lookup yields CDR1 DFQATT and CDR2 SNEGSKA (reference sequence). Trimming cost V 6 bases and J 3 bases, with 15 bases left between them.

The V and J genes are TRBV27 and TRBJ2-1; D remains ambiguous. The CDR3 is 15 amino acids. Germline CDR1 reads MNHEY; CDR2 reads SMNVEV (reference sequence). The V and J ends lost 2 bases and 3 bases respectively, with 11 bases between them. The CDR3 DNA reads TGTGCCAGCAGTTTAGGAGTAGGGTTCTACAATGAGCAGTTCTTC. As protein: CASSLGVGFYNEQFF.

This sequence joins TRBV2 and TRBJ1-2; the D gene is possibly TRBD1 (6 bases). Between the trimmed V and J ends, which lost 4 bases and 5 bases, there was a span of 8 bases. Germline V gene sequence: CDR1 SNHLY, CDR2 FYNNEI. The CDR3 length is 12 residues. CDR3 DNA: TGTGCCAGCAGTGCCGGGACATATGGCTACACCTTC. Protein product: CASSAGTYGYTF.

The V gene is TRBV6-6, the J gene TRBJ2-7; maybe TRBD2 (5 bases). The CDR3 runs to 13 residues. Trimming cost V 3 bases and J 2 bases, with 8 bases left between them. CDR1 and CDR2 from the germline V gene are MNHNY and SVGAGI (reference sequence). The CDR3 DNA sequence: TGTGCCAGCAGTTATGGAGGCACCTACGAGCAGTACTTC. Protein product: CASSYGGTYEQYF.

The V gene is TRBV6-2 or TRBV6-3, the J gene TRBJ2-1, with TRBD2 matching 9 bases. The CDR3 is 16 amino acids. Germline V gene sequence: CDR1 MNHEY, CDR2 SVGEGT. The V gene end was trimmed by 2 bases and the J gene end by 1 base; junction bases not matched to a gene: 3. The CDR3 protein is CASSYRLAGSYNEQFF. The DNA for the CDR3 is TGTGCCAGCAGTTACCGGCTAGCGGGGTCCTACAATGAGCAGTTCTTC.